This TCR beta chain was captured in a study of blood T cell repertoires in COVID-19. Study-level background: Researchers got acute and convalescent COVID-19 samples from the United States, Italy and Spain.

Clones were read by immunoSEQ multiplex PCR, and TCRdb kept only the in-frame ones, dropping some. The sample includes about 90,000 clones, about 86% of them seen just once. Germline CDR1 reads SGHTA; CDR2 reads FQGTGA. CDR3 length equals 13 residues. Deletions cut 3 bases from V and 5 bases from J, with 10 bases between. The clonotype was recovered from a man between 60 and 75 years old with acute or convalescent COVID-19. The specimen sequenced was peripheral blood. The V and J genes are TRBV7-3 and TRBJ2-5; possible D gene TRBD1, 5 bases. The CDR3 spells CASSFGAGETQYF. The CDR3 bases are TGTGCCAGCAGCTTTGGGGCAGGGGAGACCCAGTACTTC.